These T cell receptor beta chains were read from a single sample in a study of T cell responses to AZD1222 COVID-19 vaccine. Measured with immunoSEQ multiplex PCR; TCRdb has only the in-frame clones, and not every one. This sample yields 65,000 to 85,000 clones, of which around 84% are seen a single time; about 20% belongs to the top ten. The source was peripheral blood, collected on day 0 of AZD1222 vaccination. Receptors originate from an adult in good health. CDR3s include the opening cysteine and the closing phenylalanine or tryptophan. D genes are given only for firm matches. Only part of the rows carry a size: once, few, many, or a class if the clone is expanded.

.	TRBJ1-1	.	TRBV24-1	TGTGCCACAAGAGAAACGGGTAGGCTGAACACTGAAGCTTTCTTT	CATRETGRLNTEAFF
.	TRBJ1-1	TRBD1	TRBV7-3	TGTGCCAGCAGCGCGACAGGGCCTATGAACACTGAAGCTTTCTTT	CASSATGPMNTEAFF
.	TRBJ2-7	.	TRBV24-1	TGTGCCACCAGTGCGGCTGCTTTCTACGAGCAGTACTTC	CATSAAAFYEQYF
few	TRBJ1-5	.	TRBV9	TGTGCCAGCAGCGTATCCACAGGGAACCAGCCCCAGCATTTT	CASSVSTGNQPQHF
.	TRBJ2-4	.	TRBV5-6	TGTGCCAGCAGCTTGGGGGCAGTAGCCAAAAACATTCAGTACTTC	CASSLGAVAKNIQYF
.	TRBJ2-1	.	TRBV5-1	TGCGCCAGCAGCTTGGACAGGGCTGAACTCAATGAGCAGTTCTTC	CASSLDRAELNEQFF
.	TRBJ2-7	.	TRBV3-1/TRBV3-2	TGTGCCAGCAGCCAAGGGGGTTCCAACGAGCAGTACTTC	CASSQGGSNEQYF
.	TRBJ2-5	.	TRBV18	TGTGCCAGCTCACACACAGGGTACGGAGAGACCCAGTACTTC	CASSHTGYGETQYF
.	TRBJ1-2	TRBD1	TRBV7-3	TGTGCCAGCAGCTACGTCACAGGGGTAGGCTACACCTTC	CASSYVTGVGYTF
.	TRBJ1-2	.	TRBV12-3/TRBV12-4	TGTGCCAGCAGAGCGGATTATGGCTACACCTTC	CASRADYGYTF
.	TRBJ1-2	TRBD1	TRBV2	TGTGCCAGCAGTGTGGGGACAGGGGGCCCCTATGGCTACACCTTC	CASSVGTGGPYGYTF